The rows below give T cell receptor beta chains drawn from one sample of a study of cytomegalovirus exposure and HLA in healthy donors. The method was immunoSEQ multiplex PCR; TCRdb's version includes in-frame clones alone and lacks a portion of them. The table includes roughly 200,000 clones, about nine tenths detected once. The specimen sequenced was PBMCs. These receptor sequences come from a man aged 25-45 years in good health and CMV-seronegative. Both conserved end residues are part of each CDR3. D genes are given only for firm matches. Rows may omit the clone size; those that give it use once, few, many or a size class.

V gene	D gene	CDR3 length	J gene	clone size	CDR3 protein	CDR3 DNA
TRBV2	TRBD2	14	TRBJ2-7	NA	CASRRTSSSYEQYF	TGTGCCAGCAGAAGGACTAGCTCGTCCTACGAGCAGTACTTC
TRBV29-1	NA	13	TRBJ2-7	NA	CSVEDLSGYEQYF	TGCAGCGTTGAAGATCTTAGTGGCTACGAGCAGTACTTC
TRBV10-2	TRBD2	14	TRBJ2-1	few	CASRRLAGGEEQFF	TGCGCCAGCCGCCGACTAGCGGGGGGTGAAGAGCAGTTCTTC
TRBV6-5	TRBD2	15	TRBJ2-1	NA	CASSILAGTNNEQFF	TGTGCCAGCAGCATCCTAGCGGGAACCAACAATGAGCAGTTCTTC
TRBV4-2	TRBD1	13	TRBJ2-7	NA	CASSSAGGYEQYF	TGTGCCAGCAGCTCAGCAGGGGGCTACGAGCAGTACTTC
TRBV6-1	TRBD1	14	TRBJ1-5	few	CASSDRQGNQPQHF	TGTGCCAGCAGTGACCGACAGGGAAATCAGCCCCAGCATTTT
TRBV7-9	TRBD1	15	TRBJ2-7	NA	CSSSAGTGRSYEQYF	TGTTCCAGCAGCGCCGGGACAGGGCGATCCTACGAGCAGTACTTC
TRBV28	NA	16	TRBJ1-2	NA	CASSLNRQYTFYGYTF	TGTGCCAGCAGTTTAAATAGACAGTATACTTTCTATGGCTACACCTTC
TRBV14	TRBD1	15	TRBJ1-2	NA	CASSNTGVANYGYTF	TGTGCCAGCAGCAACACAGGGGTGGCTAACTATGGCTACACCTTC
TRBV7-9	TRBD1	16	TRBJ2-7	NA	CASSLEFGTGEYEQYF	TGTGCCAGCAGCTTAGAATTCGGGACAGGGGAGTACGAGCAGTACTTC
TRBV19	NA	15	TRBJ2-6	once	CASAITGTGANVLTF	TGTGCCAGCGCCATTACAGGGACTGGGGCCAACGTCCTGACTTTC
TRBV5-1	NA	11	TRBJ2-1	NA	CASRSGNEQFF	TGCGCCAGCCGCTCCGGTAATGAGCAGTTCTTC
TRBV4-1	NA	15	TRBJ2-2	NA	CASSQDHTNTGELFF	TGCGCCAGCAGCCAAGATCACACGAACACCGGGGAGCTGTTTTTT
TRBV5-1	TRBD1	15	TRBJ2-5	NA	CASSLAGTGGETQYF	TGCGCCAGCAGCTTGGCCGGGACAGGGGGAGAGACCCAGTACTTC
TRBV29-1	NA	13	TRBJ2-5	NA	CSVTPGNQETQYF	TGCAGCGTTACCCCGGGAAACCAAGAGACCCAGTACTTC
TRBV9	TRBD1	14	TRBJ1-3	NA	CASSGDRVRNTIYF	TGTGCCAGCAGCGGTGACAGGGTCAGAAACACCATATATTTT
TRBV27	TRBD2	18	TRBJ2-7	once	CASTDWREGLRPPYEQYF	TGTGCCAGCACCGACTGGCGGGAGGGCCTAAGGCCTCCCTACGAGCAGTACTTC
TRBV10-3	TRBD2	15	TRBJ2-3	once	CAISEGGRSTDTQYF	TGTGCCATCAGTGAGGGCGGGAGGAGCACAGATACGCAGTATTTT
TRBV4-1	NA	16	TRBJ2-7	NA	CASSQGGGTTDYEQYF	TGCGCCAGCAGCCAAGGGGGGGGGACAACGGACTACGAGCAGTACTTC
TRBV18	TRBD1	14	TRBJ2-1	NA	CASSPGQALNEQFF	TGTGCCAGCTCACCGGGACAGGCCCTCAATGAGCAGTTCTTC
TRBV5-1	NA	17	TRBJ1-2	NA	CASSLVSGADGRFGYTF	TGCGCCAGCAGCTTGGTATCAGGGGCGGATGGAAGGTTTGGCTACACCTTC
TRBV7-2	NA	15	TRBJ2-7	few	CASSQRPINGNEQYF	TGTGCCAGCAGCCAGAGGCCAATTAATGGTAACGAGCAGTACTTC
TRBV5-1	TRBD1	14	TRBJ1-1	few	CASSPEGANTEAFF	TGCGCCAGCAGCCCCGAGGGGGCGAACACTGAAGCTTTCTTT
TRBV6-5	NA	14	TRBJ2-1	NA	CASFGLSSYNEQFF	TGTGCCAGCTTTGGGCTGAGCTCCTACAATGAGCAGTTCTTC
TRBV29-1	TRBD1	14	TRBJ2-5	NA	CSVEDGDSRETQYF	TGCAGCGTTGAAGATGGGGACAGTAGGGAGACCCAGTACTTC
TRBV5-1	TRBD1	14	TRBJ1-1	NA	CASTEGQSGTEAFF	TGCGCCAGCACTGAGGGACAGTCGGGCACTGAAGCTTTCTTT
TRBV4-3	TRBD1	16	TRBJ2-7	NA	CASSQDGGQPSYEQYF	TGCGCCAGCAGCCAAGATGGGGGACAGCCTTCCTACGAGCAGTACTTC
TRBV19	TRBD2	15	TRBJ2-7	NA	CASRSAGEYFYEQYF	TGTGCCAGTAGGAGTGCGGGGGAGTACTTTTACGAGCAGTACTTC
TRBV7-2	NA	13	TRBJ1-2	once	CASQGQGSYGYTF	TGTGCCAGCCAAGGGCAGGGGAGCTATGGCTACACCTTC
TRBV10-1	NA	14	TRBJ1-6	NA	CASSEYSRNSPLHF	TGCGCCAGCAGTGAGTACAGCCGGAATTCACCCCTCCACTTT
TRBV21-1	NA	13	TRBJ1-2	NA	CASSRDRGYGYTF	TGTGCCAGCAGCCGGGACAGGGGGTATGGCTACACCTTC
TRBV19	TRBD1	15	TRBJ1-6	NA	CAASRQGALNSPLHF	TGTGCCGCCTCGCGACAGGGGGCTTTGAATTCACCCCTCCACTTT
TRBV10-3	TRBD1	14	TRBJ2-1	few	CAIRGDRGVGEQFF	TGTGCCATCAGGGGGGACAGGGGGGTGGGTGAGCAGTTCTTC
TRBV6-5	NA	15	TRBJ1-1	NA	CASSREGGGYTEAFF	TGTGCCAGCAGTCGAGAGGGAGGGGGGTACACTGAAGCTTTCTTT
TRBV11-3	TRBD2	16	TRBJ2-2	once	CASSQWRGVGPGELFF	TGTGCCAGCAGCCAGTGGCGGGGGGTGGGACCGGGGGAGCTGTTTTTT
TRBV28	NA	13	TRBJ2-1	NA	CASTRDTYNEQFF	TGTGCCAGCACTCGGGACACCTACAATGAGCAGTTCTTC
TRBV25-1	TRBD2	16	TRBJ2-3	NA	CASTSGLAGGDGTQYF	TGTGCCAGCACCTCGGGACTAGCGGGAGGGGATGGTACGCAGTATTTT
TRBV5-1	NA	17	TRBJ2-1	few	CASSLDFVGGSYNEQFF	TGCGCCAGCAGCTTGGACTTTGTCGGGGGATCCTACAATGAGCAGTTCTTC
TRBV30	TRBD2	16	TRBJ2-2	NA	CAWSVRLAGGSGELFF	TGTGCCTGGAGTGTACGACTAGCGGGAGGGTCCGGGGAGCTGTTTTTT
TRBV9	NA	15	TRBJ1-5	NA	CASSPEGRSNQPQHF	TGTGCCAGCAGCCCCGAGGGTAGGAGCAATCAGCCCCAGCATTTT
TRBV6-1	NA	12	TRBJ2-7	NA	CASSEVGAEQYF	TGTGCCAGCAGTGAAGTAGGGGCCGAGCAGTACTTC
TRBV6-5	NA	14	TRBJ1-6	NA	CASLRRQGSSPLHF	TGTGCCAGCCTTCGTCGGCAGGGGTCATCACCCCTCCACTTT
TRBV30	TRBD1	15	TRBJ2-2	NA	CAWIGTGFSSGELFF	TGTGCCTGGATTGGGACAGGGTTTTCATCCGGGGAGCTGTTTTTT
TRBV11-2	NA	15	TRBJ1-2	NA	CASSLDQRGVYGYTF	TGTGCCAGCAGCTTAGATCAGCGGGGGGTCTATGGCTACACCTTC
TRBV4-1	TRBD2	17	TRBJ2-6	once	CASSHSSGSSGANVLTF	TGCGCCAGCAGCCATAGCAGCGGGAGCTCTGGGGCCAACGTCCTGACTTTC
TRBV5-1	NA	14	TRBJ2-1	NA	CASSGGASHNEQFF	TGCGCCAGCAGTGGGGGCGCATCGCACAATGAGCAGTTCTTC
TRBV19	TRBD1	15	TRBJ1-1	NA	CASSIADRMNTEAFF	TGTGCCAGTAGTATCGCGGACAGGATGAACACTGAAGCTTTCTTT
TRBV4-1	NA	15	TRBJ2-7	NA	CASSQGQGSTYEQYF	TGCGCCAGCAGCCAGGGGCAGGGTAGCACCTACGAGCAGTACTTC
TRBV14	NA	14	TRBJ1-3	NA	CASSLQRPGNTIYF	TGTGCCAGCAGCCTACAGAGACCTGGAAACACCATATATTTT
TRBV28	TRBD1	15	TRBJ1-6	NA	CASRPPTGGGSPLHF	TGTGCCAGCAGACCTCCGACAGGGGGAGGTTCACCCCTCCACTTT
TRBV30	NA	11	TRBJ1-1	NA	CAWRTGFEAFF	TGTGCCTGGAGAACAGGCTTTGAAGCTTTCTTT
TRBV2	NA	13	TRBJ2-1	NA	CASSGGGNNEQFF	TGTGCCAGCAGTGGCGGCGGAAACAATGAGCAGTTCTTC
TRBV7-8	TRBD1	18	TRBJ2-7	NA	CASSLIEIFGQGANEQYF	TGTGCCAGCAGCTTAATCGAGATTTTCGGACAGGGGGCCAACGAGCAGTACTTC
TRBV11-2	NA	17	TRBJ2-5	NA	CASSHRGFRGVGETQYF	TGTGCCAGCAGCCATAGGGGATTCAGGGGCGTGGGAGAGACCCAGTACTTC
TRBV29-1	NA	13	TRBJ2-3	NA	CSVRPDTKDTQYF	TGCAGCGTTCGCCCGGACACGAAAGATACGCAGTATTTT
TRBV5-4	TRBD1	14	TRBJ2-7	NA	CASSLRDSLYEQYF	TGTGCCAGCAGCTTGCGGGACAGTCTCTACGAGCAGTACTTC
TRBV28	NA	14	TRBJ1-4	NA	CASSPGGRDEKLFF	TGTGCCAGCAGTCCCGGGGGGAGGGATGAAAAACTGTTTTTT
TRBV6-1	NA	12	TRBJ2-1	NA	CASSDVGGEQFF	TGTGCCAGCAGTGACGTAGGGGGTGAGCAGTTCTTC
TRBV6-5	NA	13	TRBJ2-2	few	CASSTGEAGELFF	TGTGCCAGCAGTACCGGGGAGGCCGGGGAGCTGTTTTTT
TRBV5-1	NA	15	TRBJ1-1	NA	CASSLMTVANTEAFF	TGCGCCAGCAGCTTAATGACAGTTGCGAACACTGAAGCTTTCTTT